A single sample gave rise to the 27 T cell receptor beta chains below, sequenced in a study of blood T cell repertoires in COVID-19. The method was immunoSEQ multiplex PCR; TCRdb's version includes in-frame clones alone and lacks a portion of them. Of roughly 140,000 clones listed, over 75% are singletons. Material for sequencing was peripheral blood. These receptors were collected from a woman in her fifties or sixties with acute or convalescent COVID-19.

This clone was seen once. V gene TRBV4-2 combines with J gene TRBJ2-3; 7 positions match TRBD2. Germline V lookup: CDR1 LGHNA, CDR2 YNFKEQ. V lost 8 bases and J lost 0; bases outside the gene matches: 2. This CDR3 is built from 13 residues. CDR3 sequence (DNA): TGTGCCAGCCGGGGGGACAGCACAGATACGCAGTATTTT. It is translated as CASRGDSTDTQYF.

This chain uses TRBV11-2 with TRBJ2-1; 10 bases fit TRBD2. The CDR3 consists of 19 residues. The V gene end was trimmed by 1 base and the J gene end by 10 bases; junction bases not matched to a gene: 19. Germline V CDR1 and CDR2: SGHAT, FQNNGV. This chain's CDR3 is CASSLVDGPLGLARREQFF. In DNA form, the CDR3 reads TGTGCCAGCAGCTTAGTCGACGGACCGCTGGGACTAGCGCGCCGGGAGCAGTTCTTC.

The chain carries TRBV27 and TRBJ2-7; D may be TRBD1 (5 bases). Germline V CDR1 and CDR2: MNHEY, SMNVEV (reference sequence). The CDR3 extends over 14 amino acids. The V end lost 9 bases, the J end lost 0 bases, and 15 bases lay between the germline ends. The CDR3 coding sequence is TGTGCCAGACCGTCGACAGATAGCTCCTACGAGCAGTACTTC. This gives the protein CARPSTDSSYEQYF.

The CDR3 loop is CARSRGWPMNTEAFF. CDR3 coding DNA: TGTGCCAGAAGTCGCGGGTGGCCCATGAACACTGAAGCTTTCTTT. The V call is TRBV5-3, the J call TRBJ1-1; D not certain. TRBV5-3 is designated an ORF whose function remains uncertain. The V end lost 5 bases, the J end lost 0 bases, and 14 bases lay between the germline ends. This CDR3 has 15 residues.

This clone was counted a few times. This chain joins TRBV10-1 and TRBJ2-3, with TRBD2 matching 9 bases. The germline gives CDR1 WNHNN, CDR2 SYGVQD (reference sequence). This CDR3 contains 15 residues. V shed 6 bases, J shed 0 bases, and the junction held 4 bases outside the gene matches. CDR3 bases: TGCGCCAGCAGAGCTAGCGGGGCTAGCACAGATACGCAGTATTTT. It yields the protein CASRASGASTDTQYF.

The chain joins TRBV10-3 to TRBJ1-5, with 7 bases lining up with TRBD1. The junction had 9 bases not matched to a gene; V was cut back by 3 bases and J by 7 bases. The germline V gene has CDR1 ENHRY and CDR2 SYGVKD. The CDR3 covers 15 residues. In nucleotides, the CDR3 is TGTGCCATCAGTGATCAGCAGGGGGTTTGGCAGCCCCAGCATTTT. Translated, it gives CAISDQQGVWQPQHF.

This rearrangement joins TRBV11-3 to TRBJ2-5; D gene ambiguous. Trimming removed 2 bases at V and 1 base at J, with 5 bases between. This CDR3 is 13 amino acids long. CDR1 and CDR2 (germline): SGHNT, YENEEA. The CDR3 region has the DNA TGTGCCAGCAGCTTAAACTCCCAAGAGACCCAGTACTTC. This translates into CASSLNSQETQYF.

This chain joins TRBV19 and TRBJ1-2, with D unresolved. Germline CDR1 reads LNHDA; CDR2 reads SQIVND (reference sequence). Between the trimmed V and J ends, which lost 3 bases and 8 bases, there was a span of 7 bases. The CDR3 is 11 amino acids. The CDR3 spells CASSISRGYTF. In DNA form, the CDR3 reads TGTGCCAGTAGTATCTCGAGGGGCTACACCTTC.

The chain uses TRBV5-1 and TRBJ2-2; D gene ambiguous. Trimming removed 4 bases from V and 6 bases from J, with 13 bases in between. Germline loops: CDR1 SGHRS, CDR2 YFSETQ. The CDR3 consists of 14 residues. CDR3 coding DNA: TGCGCCAGCAGCCCGCCGGCCGCGGCCGGGGAGCTGTTTTTT. It translates to CASSPPAAAGELFF.

The V gene is TRBV6-5, the J gene TRBJ1-4; TRBD1 aligns across 10 bases. CDR1 is MNHEY, CDR2 SVGAGI, per germline. The CDR3 totals 14 residues. V dropped 8 bases and J dropped 8; count of bases not matched to a gene: 8. In DNA form, the CDR3 reads TGTGCCAGCTCGACCGGGACAGGGGACGAAAAACTGTTTTTT. This encodes CASSTGTGDEKLFF.

This chain uses TRBV19 with TRBJ1-1; 10 bases match TRBD1. The CDR3 covers 14 residues. V gave up 7 bases and J gave up 4 bases; unmatched junction bases: 6. The germline gives CDR1 LNHDA, CDR2 SQIVND (reference sequence). For the CDR3, the DNA is TGTGCCAGTAATCCGGGACAGGGGAGCACTGAAGCTTTCTTT. Translated, it gives CASNPGQGSTEAFF.

The V and J genes are TRBV7-9 and TRBJ2-1; a weak D match, TRBD2 (7 bases). The CDR3 runs to 15 residues. Trimming removed 4 bases at V and 7 bases at J, with 17 bases between. From germline, CDR1 is SEHNR and CDR2 FQNEAQ (reference sequence). Here the CDR3 DNA reads TGTGCCAGCAGCTCCAGTGGGGGGGCCTGGAATGAGCAGTTCTTC. Encoded protein: CASSSSGGAWNEQFF.

The chain employs TRBV3-1 (or the pseudogene TRBV3-2) and TRBJ2-3, with TRBD2 identical over 13 bases. This CDR3 is built from 16 residues. V lost 5 bases to trimming and J lost 2 bases; unmatched junction nucleotides: 4. Per the germline V gene, CDR1 is LGHDT and CDR2 is YNNKEL (reference sequence). The chain's CDR3 is CASSLGLAGNTDTQYF. CDR3 nucleotide sequence: TGTGCCAGCAGCTTGGGACTAGCGGGGAACACAGATACGCAGTATTTT.

This clone was seen just once. CDR3 loop: CASSPRDRGTREQFF. CDR3 in DNA: TGTGCCAGCAGCCCGCGGGACAGGGGAACTCGGGAGCAGTTCTTC. The chain links TRBV7-2 to TRBJ2-1, with 10 bases aligning to TRBD1. CDR1 is SGHTA, CDR2 FQGNSA, per germline. V was pared by 5 bases and J by 10 bases, with 11 bases of the junction left unmatched. The CDR3 length is 15 residues.

The V call is TRBV7-9, the J call TRBJ1-1; D is uncertain. V lost 7 bases to trimming and J lost 5 bases, with 20 bases between them. Germline V CDR1 and CDR2: SEHNR, FQNEAQ (reference sequence). The CDR3 covers 15 residues. CDR3: CASTPLRPVGTEAFF. The CDR3 DNA is TGTGCCAGCACCCCCCTTAGACCGGTCGGGACTGAAGCTTTCTTT.

In its sample, this clone was seen a few times. The rearrangement links TRBV10-3 to TRBJ1-5, with D uncertain. With 2 bases removed from V and 6 bases from J, the gap between germline ends came to 17 bases. CDR1 is ENHRY, CDR2 SYGVKD, per germline. The CDR3 totals 16 residues. The CDR3 region is CAISEDRGNWVQPQHF. The CDR3 DNA is TGTGCCATCAGTGAGGATCGGGGAAATTGGGTTCAGCCCCAGCATTTT.

This clone came up a few times. The chain carries TRBV9 and TRBJ1-2, with D tentatively TRBD1 (6 bases). The CDR3 extends over 15 amino acids. Per the germline V gene, CDR1 is SGDLS and CDR2 is YYNGEE. Trimming left V 4 bases short and J 4 bases short, with 17 bases between. The CDR3 here is CASSPRQAIFYGYTF. The CDR3 DNA reads TGTGCCAGCAGCCCCCGACAGGCAATCTTCTATGGCTACACCTTC.

The genes are TRBV9 and TRBJ2-7, with TRBD2 matching 10 bases. V lost 2 bases, J lost 4 bases, and 6 bases stayed unmatched. Germline V gene data show CDR1 as SGDLS and CDR2 as YYNGEE. The CDR3 spans 15 residues. In DNA form, the CDR3 reads TGTGCCAGCAGCGTGAGCGGGGGGGCCGCTTACGAGCAGTACTTC. It specifies CASSVSGGAAYEQYF.

This chain uses TRBV10-3 with TRBJ1-5; D perhaps matches TRBD1 (5 bases). Germline assignment: CDR1 ENHRY and CDR2 SYGVKD. Trimming shortened V by 0 bases and J by 4 bases, and 10 bases separated the two germline ends. This CDR3 is 15 amino acids long. CDR3 residues: CAISESPGTNQPQHF. CDR3 coding DNA: TGTGCCATCAGTGAGTCGCCGGGGACTAATCAGCCCCAGCATTTT.

The chain's CDR3 is CASSSTGGGGYTF. The CDR3 DNA is TGTGCCAGCAGCTCGACAGGGGGCGGCGGCTACACCTTC. The rearrangement uses TRBV7-2 and TRBJ1-2; 10 bases line up with TRBD1. V lost 4 bases, J lost 8 bases, and 4 bases stayed unmatched. Germline V CDR1 and CDR2: SGHTA, FQGNSA. There are 13 residues in the CDR3.

The sample holds one count of this clone. The rearrangement uses TRBV30 and TRBJ1-2; a possible D gene is TRBD1 (5 bases). With 8 bases removed from V and 11 bases from J, the gap between germline ends came to 15 bases. Germline V lookup: CDR1 GTSNPN, CDR2 SVGIG (reference sequence). This CDR3 contains 10 residues. Here the CDR3 reads CAGSGGRYTF. CDR3 sequence (DNA): TGTGCCGGTTCGGGGGGGAGGTACACCTTC.

This rearrangement joins TRBV10-3 to TRBJ2-3, with a weak D call TRBD1 (5 bases). This CDR3 has 16 amino acids. The ends were cut back, 5 bases at V and 3 bases at J, with 18 bases in the middle. Germline CDR1 is ENHRY and CDR2 is SYGVKD. CDR3 DNA sequence: TGTGCCATCAGTCCTAAAGACAGTTTTAAAACAGATACGCAGTATTTT. It translates to CAISPKDSFKTDTQYF.

This chain's CDR3 is CASSIFLRGTEAFF. CDR3 nucleotide sequence: TGTGCCAGTAGTATATTCCTCAGGGGAACTGAAGCTTTCTTT. The V and J genes are TRBV19 and TRBJ1-1; a weak D match, TRBD1 (6 bases). The germline CDR1 and CDR2 sequences are LNHDA and SQIVND (reference sequence). V lost 2 bases and J 5 bases, leaving 12 bases between the germline ends. The CDR3 loop spans 14 amino acids.

V usage is TRBV27 and J usage is TRBJ1-4, with D possibly being TRBD1 (6 bases). The CDR3 is 14 residues long. V was trimmed by 3 bases and J by 5 bases, leaving 10 bases between them. Germline lookup yields CDR1 MNHEY and CDR2 SMNVEV (reference sequence). DNA for the CDR3: TGTGCCAGCAGTTTCCCAGGGACAAATGAAAAACTGTTTTTT. Translating gives CASSFPGTNEKLFF. The whole variable domain, filled in from reference TRBV27 and TRBJ1-4, reads EAQVTQNPRYLITVTGKKLTVTCSQNMNHEYMSWYRQDPGLGLRQIYYSMNVEVTDKGDVPEGYKVSRKEKRNFPLILESPSPNQTSLYFCASSFPGTNEKLFFGSGTQLSVL.

The chain links TRBV15 to TRBJ2-3; 8 bases fit TRBD2. The CDR3 runs to 17 residues. The germline V gene encodes CDR1 LNHNV and CDR2 YYDKDF (reference sequence). Trimming cost V 3 bases and J 2 bases; bases outside gene matches: 10. CDR3 sequence reads: CATSSDAGGLHTDTQYF. DNA for the CDR3: TGTGCCACCAGCAGCGACGCGGGGGGACTCCACACAGATACGCAGTATTTT.

The chain uses TRBV28 and TRBJ1-5; D unclear. Deletions cut 10 bases from V and 2 bases from J, with 12 bases between. CDR1 and CDR2 from the germline V gene are MDHEN and SYDVKM. The CDR3 is made up of 13 amino acids. The CDR3 region has the DNA TGTGCCATCCTCGGGCGGGGCAATCAGCCCCAGCATTTT. Translating gives CAILGRGNQPQHF.

This clone has a single count. The genes are TRBV28 and TRBJ2-5; weak D call: TRBD1 (6 bases). The CDR3 consists of 15 residues. V was clipped by 4 bases and J by 0 bases, with 12 bases between them. Per germline, CDR1 MDHEN and CDR2 SYDVKM. In nucleotides, the CDR3 is TGTGCCAGCAGTTACAGGGCGAGGTACCAAGAGACCCAGTACTTC. This sequence encodes CASSYRARYQETQYF.